A selection of T cell receptor beta chains follows, all from one sample in a study of cytomegalovirus exposure and HLA in healthy donors. Sequencing used immunoSEQ multiplex PCR; TCRdb keeps in-frame clones, though not all of them. The sample has about 210,000 clones, over 80% seen once. The sequenced sample was PBMCs. The receptor source for this set is a woman aged 45 to 65 in good health and CMV-seropositive. Each CDR3 is given with its conserved first and last residue. The order of the fields is CDR3 DNA, CDR3 protein, clone size, V gene, J gene, D gene. A D gene is named only where the DNA matches it firmly. Some rows mark clone size as missing; the rest say once, few, many or name a class of expanded clone.

TGCGCCAGCAGGACAGGGCTCGGGACTGAAGCTTTCTTT	CASRTGLGTEAFF	-	TRBV5-1	TRBJ1-1	TRBD1
TGTGCCAGCAGCTCCCTGACTAGCGGGGCTCCAGATACGCAGTATTTT	CASSSLTSGAPDTQYF	-	TRBV5-4	TRBJ2-3	TRBD2
TGTGCCAGTACTACGGGGGGCAGTCAGCCCCAGCATTTT	CASTTGGSQPQHF	-	TRBV6-6	TRBJ1-5	-
TGTGCCAGCAGGGCACAGGGGGGCCCTAACTATGGCTACACCTTC	CASRAQGGPNYGYTF	-	TRBV6-4	TRBJ1-2	TRBD1
TGTGCCAGTAGCGGGACAGTGGGATCTGGAAACATTCAGTACTTC	CASSGTVGSGNIQYF	-	TRBV19	TRBJ2-4	TRBD1
TGTGCCAGCAGCCAAGCCGGGGGGCCAGGGGTTCATGGCTACACCTTC	CASSQAGGPGVHGYTF	-	TRBV14	TRBJ1-2	-
TGTGCCAGCAGCGTAGTTTCAGGCAACACTGAAGCTTTCTTT	CASSVVSGNTEAFF	-	TRBV9	TRBJ1-1	-
TGTGCCAGCTCACCTGAAGGACTGTCCGAACAGACCCAGTACTTC	CASSPEGLSEQTQYF	-	TRBV18	TRBJ2-5	-
TGCAGCGCGCGACAGGGACCGCTTTATGGCTACACCTTC	CSARQGPLYGYTF	-	TRBV29-1	TRBJ1-2	TRBD1
TGCGCCAGCAGCCGCGGACAGGGATACCAAGAGACCCAGTACTTC	CASSRGQGYQETQYF	-	TRBV5-1	TRBJ2-5	TRBD1
TGTGCCAGCGGGGGCCGGATGGGCGCAGGGGGCTACACCTTC	CASGGRMGAGGYTF	-	TRBV7-8	TRBJ1-2	-
TGTGCCAGCAGCTTAACATTGGGGGCTAGCGAGCAGTACTTC	CASSLTLGASEQYF	-	TRBV7-3	TRBJ2-7	-
TGTGCCAGTAGTATGGTCCAGGCTTTTGGGGAGCTGTTTTTT	CASSMVQAFGELFF	-	TRBV19	TRBJ2-2	-
TGTGCCAGCAGGCGACAGGGGTCCGCCGGGGAGCTGTTTTTT	CASRRQGSAGELFF	-	TRBV2	TRBJ2-2	TRBD1
TGTGCCAGCAGCCCCTTGACAGGGGGATATGGAAACACCATATATTTT	CASSPLTGGYGNTIYF	-	TRBV9	TRBJ1-3	TRBD1
TGTGCCAGCAGCCCTATAGGGACAGCGAACACCGGGGAGCTGTTTTTT	CASSPIGTANTGELFF	-	TRBV7-9	TRBJ2-2	TRBD1
TGTGCCAGCAGTTCAACCGGGACTCAACAGTCAAATCAGCCCCAGCATTTT	CASSSTGTQQSNQPQHF	few	TRBV7-9	TRBJ1-5	-
TGTGCCAGCCGGGGGGGACAAACCTCCTACGAGCAGTACTTC	CASRGGQTSYEQYF	-	TRBV7-8	TRBJ2-7	TRBD2
TGTGCCAGTAAGGGGGTCGGGAACACTGAAGCTTTCTTT	CASKGVGNTEAFF	-	TRBV19	TRBJ1-1	-
TGTGCCAGCAGCCCTGGACAGGCCGACACAGATACGCAGTATTTT	CASSPGQADTDTQYF	-	TRBV11-2	TRBJ2-3	TRBD1
TGTGCCAGCAGTTTATGGGGGGGGAACACCGGGGAGCTGTTTTTT	CASSLWGGNTGELFF	-	TRBV28	TRBJ2-2	-
TGTGCCAGCGGGAGACAGGTCGGAAAGGGAGCTTTCTTT	CASGRQVGKGAFF	-	TRBV7-2	TRBJ1-1	-
TGTGCCAGCAGTTACTCGAGCGCGGGGAACACTGAAGCTTTCTTT	CASSYSSAGNTEAFF	-	TRBV6-5	TRBJ1-1	-
TGTGCCAGCAGAGAGTACGAGCCCGGGGAGACCCAGTACTTC	CASREYEPGETQYF	few	TRBV6-6	TRBJ2-5	-
TGTGCCAGCAGAACAGCGGGGGGGATTGCTGAGCAGTTCTTC	CASRTAGGIAEQFF	-	TRBV28	TRBJ2-1	TRBD2
TGCACCGAGGGGGAGCCTTATGGCTACACCTTC	CTEGEPYGYTF	-	TRBV10-1	TRBJ1-2	-
TGCGCCAGCAGCTCTGACAGGGGAAACACTGAAGCTTTCTTT	CASSSDRGNTEAFF	-	TRBV5-1	TRBJ1-1	TRBD1
TGTGCCAGCAGTGATAGTAGCGGCAATCAGCCCCAGCATTTT	CASSDSSGNQPQHF	-	TRBV2	TRBJ1-5	-
TGTGCCAGCAGTCCCGCGGGACAGGGGACCTATGGCTACACCTTC	CASSPAGQGTYGYTF	-	TRBV27	TRBJ1-2	TRBD1
TGTGCCAGCAGCTCGGGACACCCGAATGAAAAACTGTTTTTT	CASSSGHPNEKLFF	-	TRBV5-6	TRBJ1-4	-
TGTGCCAGCAGCCTCAAGGGGTCGGTCACCGGGGAGCTGTTTTTT	CASSLKGSVTGELFF	-	TRBV7-2	TRBJ2-2	-
TGCGCCAGCAGCGTGACAGGGTTGGGGTACAATGAGCAGTTCTTC	CASSVTGLGYNEQFF	-	TRBV5-1	TRBJ2-1	TRBD1
TGTGCCAGTAGTAGGACTAGCGGGGGGCAACATACGCAGTATTTT	CASSRTSGGQHTQYF	-	TRBV19	TRBJ2-3	TRBD2
TGTGCCAGCGCCAAGAAGGGGTCAGGGGGTGAAAAACTGTTTTTT	CASAKKGSGGEKLFF	-	TRBV7-9	TRBJ1-4	TRBD1
TGTGCCAGCTCATCGCCCGGAAACAGGGGGCGAGAGACCCAGTACTTC	CASSSPGNRGRETQYF	-	TRBV18	TRBJ2-5	TRBD1
TGTGCCAGCAGCTTAGCGACAGGGAGAGGCGGGGAGCTGTTTTTT	CASSLATGRGGELFF	-	TRBV7-8	TRBJ2-2	TRBD1
TGCGCCAGCAGCTTCCTAGGATCAGGGGAAAAACTGTTTTTT	CASSFLGSGEKLFF	-	TRBV5-1	TRBJ1-4	-
TGTGCCAGCAGTTACTCCGACAGGGGCCTTTATGAAAAACTGTTTTTT	CASSYSDRGLYEKLFF	-	TRBV6-5	TRBJ1-4	TRBD1
TGTGCCAGCAGCTTAGGGACAGGGAATGAAAAACTGTTTTTT	CASSLGTGNEKLFF	-	TRBV7-7	TRBJ1-4	TRBD1
TGTGCCAGCAGTTTTACGGTGGGCAGGGCGGCTTTCTTT	CASSFTVGRAAFF	once	TRBV28	TRBJ1-1	-
TGTGCCTGGACCGAGGGACTACAATACAATGAGCAGTTCTTC	CAWTEGLQYNEQFF	-	TRBV30	TRBJ2-1	TRBD2
TGTGCCTGGATGGGTAACGGGGGTTCACCCCTCCACTTT	CAWMGNGGSPLHF	-	TRBV30	TRBJ1-6	-
TGCGCCAGCAGTCAATGGGAACAGGTTAGCAATCAGCCCCAGCATTTT	CASSQWEQVSNQPQHF	many	TRBV23-1	TRBJ1-5	-
TGCGCCAGCAGCTGGACTAGCGGTTCCTACGAGCAGTACTTC	CASSWTSGSYEQYF	-	TRBV5-1	TRBJ2-7	TRBD2
TGTGCCAGCAGCCAAGATTTAGGCTTTCAGAGGAAGCAGTACTTC	CASSQDLGFQRKQYF	few	TRBV4-2	TRBJ2-7	-